These 12 T cell receptor beta chains were sequenced from one sample in a study of blood T cell repertoires in COVID-19. Profiling relied on immunoSEQ multiplex PCR, and the TCRdb table lists in-frame clones only, not all of them. The sample holds 150,000 to 200,000 clones, approximately 93% seen once. The sequencing input was peripheral blood. The receptors shown here come from a woman aged 60-75 years with COVID-19, enrolled during active disease.

This chain links TRBV6-1 with TRBJ2-7; TRBD1 agrees at 9 bases. Per the germline V gene, CDR1 is MNHNS and CDR2 is SASEGT. CDR3 length: 16 residues. V was clipped by 0 bases and J by 3 bases; unmatched bases: 6. CDR3 residues: CASSEASTGGRYEQYF. The CDR3 nucleotides are TGTGCCAGCAGTGAAGCATCGACAGGGGGACGCTACGAGCAGTACTTC.

The chain employs TRBV20-1 and TRBJ1-5, with D possibly TRBD1 on 5 matching bases. The CDR3 length is 12 residues. Germline loops: CDR1 DFQATT, CDR2 SNEGSKA (reference sequence). Trimming shortened V by 3 bases and J by 9 bases, and 12 bases separated the two germline ends. The CDR3 sequence is CSASEGLGPQHF. In DNA, the CDR3 is TGCAGTGCTAGTGAGGGGCTCGGGCCCCAGCATTTT.

This clone was seen more than once but under ten times. This chain links TRBV9 with TRBJ2-2; 8 bases fit TRBD1. This CDR3 has 16 residues. The V and J ends lost 4 bases and 4 bases, in that order; junction bases with no gene match: 9. Germline loops: CDR1 SGDLS, CDR2 YYNGEE. The CDR3 bases are TGTGCCAGCAGCTTCAGGGGGCCGATAGGCACCGGGGAGCTGTTTTTT. The encoded protein is CASSFRGPIGTGELFF.

The chain is built from TRBV27 and TRBJ1-4; TRBD1 agrees at 9 bases. V lost 6 bases and J lost 3; bases outside the gene matches: 2. This CDR3 is 14 amino acids long. Germline assignment: CDR1 MNHEY and CDR2 SMNVEV (reference sequence). The CDR3 DNA is TGTGCCAGCAGCCGGGACAGGGCTAATGAAAAACTGTTTTTT. The encoded protein is CASSRDRANEKLFF.

The chain has TRBV4-1 and TRBJ1-1; 9 nucleotides match TRBD1. V trimming: 1 base; J trimming: 10 bases; junction bases outside the gene matches: 10. Per germline, CDR1 MGHRA and CDR2 YSYEKL. The CDR3 has 15 amino acids. In nucleotides, the CDR3 is TGCGCCAGCAGCCAAGGAGACAGGGGGATAATTCGAGCTTTCTTT. Amino acids: CASSQGDRGIIRAFF.

V is TRBV20-1 and J is TRBJ1-4; perhaps TRBD1 as D (6 bases). The CDR3 totals 14 residues. Germline CDR1 reads DFQATT; CDR2 reads SNEGSKA (reference sequence). Between the trimmed V and J ends, which lost 3 bases and 7 bases, there was a span of 15 bases. The CDR3 DNA is TGCAGTGCTAGTCCGGGACATATCACTGAAAAACTGTTTTTT. Residues: CSASPGHITEKLFF.

This clone occurred once. The chain carries TRBV6-2 or TRBV6-3 and TRBJ1-4; D perhaps matches TRBD1 (5 bases). CDR1 MNHEY and CDR2 SVGEGT come from the germline V gene. Trimming cost V 5 bases and J 7 bases, with 14 bases left between them. This CDR3 has 14 residues. The CDR3 sequence: CASSLRQGAEKLFF. The CDR3 DNA follows: TGTGCCAGCAGTCTGAGGCAGGGCGCTGAAAAACTGTTTTTT.

This CDR3 is CASSSDRVNSPLHF. The CDR3 region has the DNA TGCGCCAGCAGCTCTGACAGGGTCAATTCACCCCTCCACTTT. V is TRBV5-1 and J is TRBJ1-6, with TRBD1 matching over 7 bases. The CDR3 sequence is 14 residues long. Germline CDR1 and CDR2: SGHRS and YFSETQ. Trimming at V came to 3 bases and at J to 7 bases, leaving 4 bases not matched to a gene. The complete variable domain, with remaining parts taken from reference TRBV5-1 and TRBJ1-6, reads KAGVTQTPRYLIKTRGQQVTLSCSPISGHRSVSWYQQTPGQGLQFLFEYFSETQRNKGNFPGRFSGRQFSNSRSEMNVSTLELGDSALYLCASSSDRVNSPLHFGNGTRLTVT.

V and J are TRBV7-2 and TRBJ1-2; D is perhaps TRBD1 (6 bases). Trimming took 5 bases from V and 4 from J, leaving 14 bases between them. CDR3 length: 14 amino acids. Germline lookup yields CDR1 SGHTA and CDR2 FQGNSA. CDR3 protein: CASSENRARYGYTF. In DNA form, the CDR3 reads TGTGCCAGCAGCGAAAACAGGGCCCGCTATGGCTACACCTTC.

This clone was detected only a few times. V is TRBV16 and J is TRBJ1-1; no clear D. The CDR3 totals 15 residues. Trimming pared 0 bases from V and 1 base from J, leaving 9 bases between. Germline V CDR1 and CDR2: KGHSY, FQNENV. The CDR3 DNA reads as TGTGCCAGCAGCCAATCCACCACTTGGAACACTGAAGCTTTCTTT. Its translation is CASSQSTTWNTEAFF. Supplemented by reference TRBV16 and TRBJ1-1, the full variable domain reads GEEVAQTPKHLVRGEGQKAKLYCAPIKGHSYVFWYQQVLKNEFKFLISFQNENVFDETGMPKERFSAKCLPNSPCSLEIQATKLEDSAVYFCASSQSTTWNTEAFFGQGTRLTVV.

The chain is built from TRBV19 and TRBJ1-3; D unclear. Trimming stripped 3 bases from V and 0 bases from J, with 3 bases between. Germline V gene sequence: CDR1 LNHDA, CDR2 SQIVND (reference sequence). This CDR3 comprises 13 residues. CDR3 sequence reads: CASSINSGNTIYF. CDR3 in DNA: TGTGCCAGTAGTATCAACTCTGGAAACACCATATATTTT.

On this clone itself: Sequence at one end of the junction differs from germline and may be a read error. This chain connects TRBV6-5 to TRBJ2-7; 7 bases align to TRBD1. Germline V gene sequence: CDR1 MNHEY, CDR2 SVGAGI. This CDR3 region has 14 residues. The CDR3 DNA is TGTGCCAGCAGACGAGGGTCGGGTCAAGAGACAGGGCGTTTC. Its protein is CASRRGSGQETGRF.